This TCR beta chain was recorded in a study of T cell responses to AZD1222 COVID-19 vaccine. Overall study findings and caveats: Following two doses of AZD1222, Spike-specific TCR breadth and depth rose. Reports indicate that nearly half of spike-specific TCRs are directed at unmutated variant regions.

It was second doses at about 4 or about 12 weeks that were pooled. V gave up 4 bases and J gave up 2 bases, with 11 bases separating them. In germline, CDR1 is SGHNT, CDR2 YENEEA. The CDR3 length is 14 residues. This clone turned up a few times. Its antigen is unidentified. Here immunoSEQ multiplex PCR was the method, and the copy in TCRdb shows in-frame clones only, minus some. This sample has some 150,000 clones; about 87% occur once, and the top ten carry just over 9%. V gene TRBV11-3 combines with J gene TRBJ1-1; a possible D gene is TRBD1 (5 bases). This receptor was taken from an adult who received the AZD1222 COVID-19 vaccine. The sample was peripheral blood, taken 28 days after the second AZD1222 dose. CDR3 amino acids: CASSSEGYNTEAFF. The CDR3 bases are TGTGCCAGCAGCTCAGAGGGGTACAACACTGAAGCTTTCTTT.